The sequence of this T cell receptor (beta chain) was determined in a study of blood T cell repertoires in COVID-19 (dated by TCRdb to 2020 to 2021). With regard to the full study: Samples covering the acute and convalescent phases of COVID-19 were provided by collaborators in the United States, Italy and Spain. The prospective study material was composed of cDNA or gDNA derived from T cells, B-cell-depleted T cells, or PBMCs. The dataset comprised deeply sampled blood TCRbeta repertoires from subjects exposed to, actively infected with, or recovered from COVID-19. A freely available public database, intended as a resource for researchers studying the immune response to SARS-CoV-2, is where the repertoires were released. Samples came from the ongoing ImmuneRACE study (first 160 participants) plus 1,254 subjects from 6 global collaborators. Nearly every sample came with metadata listing a de-identified subject ID, COVID-19 status, age in years and sex. Where available, HLA class I and class II types were obtained from metadata supplied by the sample provider rather than from assay-based typing.

Study-level results and caveats: How much clinical and demographic metadata was included differed by source and by participant, and the metadata was provided uncurated.

Via the germline V gene, CDR1 is SNHLY and CDR2 FYNNEI. V is trimmed back by 5 bases and J by 2 bases, and the junction contains 5 bases that no gene match accounts for. From its cysteine to its phenylalanine, the CDR3 spans 14 amino acids. Only the CDR3 region is kept as DNA, spanning 42 bases read in frame from base 1. Turning to this clone: The antigen it recognizes is unknown. Per-nucleotide qualities are absent, and no much larger clonotype sits a single base away.

Each collaborating institution followed its own protocols to collect whole blood in K2EDTA tubes. For TCRbeta analysis, collaborators shipped samples in one of three forms: frozen whole blood, isolated PBMCs, or DNA extracted from either of those sample types. The immunoSEQ Assay, a bias-controlled multiplex PCR, was used to amplify TCRbeta CDR3 regions from genomic DNA. Per the source publication's procedure: The number of nucleated cells in each sample was estimated from the amplification of reference gene primers within the assay. To quantify the absolute abundance of each unique TCRbeta CDR3 rearrangement, sequence reads were collapsed and filtered. For each sample, productive Simpson clonality was calculated by taking the square root of Simpson's diversity index across productive rearrangements. TCRdb obtained this table from immuneACCESS and retained in-frame rearrangements with V and J assigned. These tables miss some clones; where compared with another copy, unresolved V genes account for less than half of the shortfall, and the remainder is unexplained. That table furnishes V, J and clone size, whereas the DNA furnished D and trimming. A total of about 70,000 clones appear in this sample, about 91% of them only once. Clones ranked in the top ten supply around 6.4% of the sample.

The rearrangement combines TRBV2 with TRBJ2-5; 7 bases in the middle match TRBD1. This TCR was sampled from a woman between 65 and 79 years old with acute or convalescent COVID-19. Sample: peripheral blood. The bases read TGTGCCAGCAGTAGGGACAGAGCTCAAGAGACCCAGTACTTC. Its translation reads: CASSRDRAQETQYF.